The 25 T cell receptor beta chains in this list originate from one sample, sequenced in a study of blood T cell repertoires in COVID-19. TCRdb keeps only in-frame clones here, not all; method: immunoSEQ multiplex PCR. This table has more than 200,000 clones, roughly 80% appearing once. Sequenced material: peripheral blood. All receptors come from a woman aged 80 or over with COVID-19, enrolled during active disease.

This chain connects TRBV4-3 to TRBJ2-1; no firm D call. There are 16 residues in the CDR3. V lost 1 base to trimming and J lost 3 bases, with 13 bases between them. Germline V gene sequence: CDR1 LGHNA, CDR2 YSLEER. CDR3 residues: CASSQGHEAGYNEQFF. CDR3 nucleotide sequence: TGCGCCAGCAGCCAAGGTCATGAGGCCGGCTACAATGAGCAGTTCTTC.

J is TRBJ2-7 and V is TRBV6-2 or TRBV6-3, with 10 positions matching TRBD2. Per germline, CDR1 MNHEY and CDR2 SVGEGT. There are 15 residues in the CDR3. With V trimmed by 7 bases and J by 2 bases, 8 bases remained unmatched. The CDR3 is CASTPTSGVPYEQYF. The CDR3 bases are TGTGCCAGCACCCCCACTAGCGGGGTGCCCTACGAGCAGTACTTC.

The gene calls are TRBV7-2 and TRBJ1-1; TRBD1 matches 10 bases. CDR3 length: 18 residues. Germline V CDR1 and CDR2: SGHTA, FQGNSA. The V segment lost 3 bases and the J segment 1 base; nucleotides outside the gene matches: 11. The CDR3 nucleotides are TGTGCCAGCAGCTTTACCGGGACAGGGGACAGGAGGAACACTGAAGCTTTCTTT. Translating gives CASSFTGTGDRRNTEAFF.

V usage is TRBV19 and J usage is TRBJ1-2, with D possibly matching TRBD1 (5 bases). CDR3 length: 17 amino acids. Germline CDR1 is LNHDA and CDR2 is SQIVND (reference sequence). The ends were cut back, 7 bases at V and 3 bases at J, with 24 bases in the middle. The CDR3: CASTLDSINPLDYGYTF. In nucleotides, the CDR3 is TGTGCCAGTACCTTAGACAGCATAAACCCGTTAGACTATGGCTACACCTTC.

This chain joins TRBV19 and TRBJ2-3; the D gene is possibly TRBD2 (6 bases). CDR1 and CDR2 (germline): LNHDA, SQIVND (reference sequence). The CDR3 is 14 amino acids. Between the trimmed V and J ends, which lost 6 bases and 10 bases, there was a span of 20 bases. CDR3 protein: CASSLGGSLWAQYF. DNA of the CDR3: TGTGCCAGTAGCCTCGGGGGTTCACTTTGGGCGCAGTATTTT.

V gene TRBV3-1 (or the pseudogene TRBV3-2) combines with J gene TRBJ2-5; the D gene is possibly TRBD2 (6 bases). V was pared by 4 bases and J by 5 bases, with 14 bases between. Germline CDR1 is LGHDT and CDR2 is YNNKEL (reference sequence). CDR3 length equals 14 residues. CDR3 nucleotide sequence: TGTGCCAGCAGCCTCCGGGGGAGCGGGGAGACCCAGTACTTC. Translated, it gives CASSLRGSGETQYF.

This chain's CDR3 is CASSLASGGAGETQYF. CDR3 DNA: TGTGCCAGCAGCTTAGCTAGCGGGGGGGCCGGGGAGACCCAGTACTTC. V is TRBV7-9 and J is TRBJ2-5; 11 bases fit TRBD2. Germline V lookup: CDR1 SEHNR, CDR2 FQNEAQ (reference sequence). The trim removed 0 bases at V and 5 bases at J, leaving 5 bases unmatched. CDR3 size: 16 residues.

The chain uses TRBV29-1 and TRBJ1-1; 8 bases align to TRBD1. Germline values: CDR1 SQVTM, CDR2 ANQGSEA. The CDR3 extends over 14 amino acids. The V gene end was trimmed by 7 bases and the J gene end by 1 base; junction bases not matched to a gene: 8. The CDR3 DNA reads as TGCAGCGCCGGGACAGGCGGGAGGAACACTGAAGCTTTCTTT. Protein sequence: CSAGTGGRNTEAFF.

The chain recombines TRBV7-2 with TRBJ2-3; possible D gene TRBD2, 7 bases. Trimming shortened V by 5 bases and J by 3 bases, and 15 bases separated the two germline ends. Per germline, CDR1 SGHTA and CDR2 FQGNSA. This CDR3 spans 15 amino acids. CDR3 loop: CASSTEGGMTDTQYF. The DNA of the CDR3 is TGTGCCAGCAGCACTGAGGGGGGGATGACAGATACGCAGTATTTT.

The V gene is TRBV5-1, the J gene TRBJ1-5; D is unresolved. Trimming shortened V by 0 bases and J by 8 bases, and 12 bases separated the two germline ends. The CDR3 has 14 residues. Per the germline V gene, CDR1 is SGHRS and CDR2 is YFSETQ. CDR3 loop: CASSLEAGGEPQHF. CDR3 coding DNA: TGCGCCAGCAGCTTGGAGGCCGGAGGTGAGCCCCAGCATTTT.

This chain links TRBV5-1 with TRBJ1-3, with D possibly being TRBD1 (6 bases). The CDR3 has 13 amino acids. V lost 5 bases and J lost 2, with 8 bases in between. CDR1 and CDR2 from the germline V gene are SGHRS and YFSETQ. In nucleotides, the CDR3 is TGCGCCAGCAGTCCAGGGGCTGGAAACACCATATATTTT. Translation: CASSPGAGNTIYF.

The chain uses TRBV18 and TRBJ1-1, with 7 bases lining up with TRBD1. V dropped 3 bases and J dropped 11; count of bases not matched to a gene: 9. Germline V gene sequence: CDR1 KGHSH, CDR2 LQKENI. The CDR3 runs to 13 residues. The CDR3 DNA follows: TGTGCCAGCTCACCCTCGACAGGGTTCGACGCTTTCTTT. It is translated as CASSPSTGFDAFF.

CDR3 in DNA: TGTGCCAGCAGCTTCAGGGGACAGGGGAGGCCTGAAGCTTTCTTT. Encoded protein: CASSFRGQGRPEAFF. The rearrangement joins TRBV6-5 to TRBJ1-1; TRBD1 agrees at 10 bases. After removal of 6 bases from V and 6 bases from J, the junction contained 10 bases not matched to a gene. Germline-derived CDR1 and CDR2 are MNHEY and SVGAGI. There are 15 residues in the CDR3.

This sequence joins TRBV7-2 and TRBJ2-6, with a tentative D call TRBD2 (6 bases). Germline V lookup: CDR1 SGHTA, CDR2 FQGNSA. The CDR3 length is 15 residues. V lost 5 bases and J lost 2, with 10 bases in between. The CDR3 DNA reads as TGTGCCAGCAGCCGTAGCGGCCCTGGGGCCAACGTCCTGACTTTC. Translated, it gives CASSRSGPGANVLTF.

This clone was seen more than once but under ten times. The chain uses TRBV7-2 and TRBJ1-1, with 8 bases matching TRBD1. CDR1 and CDR2 from the germline V gene are SGHTA and FQGNSA. The V segment lost 7 bases and the J segment 5 bases; nucleotides outside the gene matches: 15. The CDR3 covers 16 residues. CDR3: CASTSVGTGYLTEAFF. The CDR3, as DNA: TGTGCCAGCACCTCCGTTGGGACAGGTTACTTGACTGAAGCTTTCTTT.

V is TRBV29-1 and J is TRBJ2-3; no clear D gene. The CDR3 is 12 residues long. Trimming removed 4 bases at V and 2 bases at J, with 7 bases between. In germline, CDR1 is SQVTM, CDR2 ANQGSEA. The CDR3 region is CSVAGLTDTQYF. The CDR3, as DNA: TGCAGCGTTGCGGGTCTCACAGATACGCAGTATTTT.

This clone was seen a single time. This CDR3 is CASSPWGGGSTDTQYF. The CDR3 coding sequence is TGTGCCAGCTCACCATGGGGCGGGGGCAGCACAGATACGCAGTATTTT. This chain links TRBV18 with TRBJ2-3; tentatively, D is TRBD2 (7 bases). Germline V gene lookup returns CDR1 KGHSH and CDR2 LQKENI. The CDR3 contains 16 residues. Trimming shortened V by 2 bases and J by 0 bases, and 12 bases separated the two germline ends.

The chain recombines TRBV3-1 (or the pseudogene TRBV3-2) with TRBJ1-3; tentatively, D is TRBD1 (6 bases). This CDR3 has 15 amino acids. Trimming cost V 4 bases and J 3 bases, with 13 bases left between them. Germline V lookup: CDR1 LGHDT, CDR2 YNNKEL (reference sequence). CDR3 residues: CASSRPTGGGNTIYF. In nucleotides, the CDR3 is TGTGCCAGCAGCCGACCGACAGGCGGTGGAAACACCATATATTTT.

This clone has a single count. J is TRBJ2-7 and V is TRBV6-5, with D possibly TRBD1 on 6 matching bases. This CDR3 region has 14 residues. Deletions cut 0 bases from V and 7 bases from J, with 13 bases between. Germline CDR1 and CDR2: MNHEY and SVGAGI. CDR3 nucleotides: TGTGCCAGCAGTTACTCACCAATGGGGGCGGAGCAGTACTTC. Translation: CASSYSPMGAEQYF.

The V gene is TRBV7-2, the J gene TRBJ2-2; the match to TRBD1 covers 7 bases. V trimming: 0 bases; J trimming: 6 bases; junction bases outside the gene matches: 7. This CDR3 is 16 amino acids long. Germline lookup yields CDR1 SGHTA and CDR2 FQGNSA. This CDR3 is CASSLAPQGIPGELFF. DNA for the CDR3: TGTGCCAGCAGCTTAGCGCCACAGGGGATTCCCGGGGAGCTGTTTTTT.

V and J are TRBV19 and TRBJ2-3; D is unclear. Germline V gene data show CDR1 as LNHDA and CDR2 as SQIVND (reference sequence). This CDR3 has 13 amino acids. The ends were cut back, 5 bases at V and 4 bases at J, with 10 bases in the middle. CDR3 loop: CASSLGLADTQYF. The CDR3, as DNA: TGTGCCAGTAGTCTCGGTTTGGCAGATACGCAGTATTTT. The variable domain in full, with the rest retrieved from reference TRBV19 and TRBJ2-3, is DGGITQSPKYLFRKEGQNVTLSCEQNLNHDAMYWYRQDPGQGLRLIYYSQIVNDFQKGDIAEGYSVSREKKESFPLTVTSAQKNPTAFYLCASSLGLADTQYFGPGTRLTVL.

The rearrangement joins TRBV28 to TRBJ2-7; possible D gene TRBD1, 5 bases. CDR3 length equals 14 residues. Germline-derived CDR1 and CDR2 are MDHEN and SYDVKM. Trimming stripped 6 bases from V and 2 bases from J, with 14 bases between. The CDR3 is CASRGQGDTYEQYF. The CDR3, as DNA: TGTGCCAGCAGGGGTCAGGGTGATACCTACGAGCAGTACTTC.

The chain is built from TRBV5-1 and TRBJ2-2; D remains ambiguous. In germline, CDR1 is SGHRS, CDR2 YFSETQ. This CDR3 is built from 14 residues. Trimming left V 0 bases short and J 6 bases short, with 9 bases between. Here the CDR3 reads CASSLEMSPGELFF. In DNA, the CDR3 is TGCGCCAGCAGCTTGGAAATGAGCCCCGGGGAGCTGTTTTTT.

The rearrangement uses TRBV18 and TRBJ1-6, with 7 bases that match TRBD1. The CDR3 extends over 16 amino acids. V gave up 4 bases and J gave up 8 bases; unmatched junction bases: 11. Germline values: CDR1 KGHSH, CDR2 LQKENI. The CDR3 region is CASSRGKTGSDSPLHF. The CDR3 DNA follows: TGTGCCAGCTCACGTGGGAAGACAGGGAGTGATTCACCCCTCCACTTT.

The chain joins TRBV28 to TRBJ1-4; TRBD1 matches 7 bases. Germline values: CDR1 MDHEN, CDR2 SYDVKM. The CDR3 is 15 amino acids. The ends lost 1 base at V and 5 bases at J; junction bases unmatched: 4. CDR3 residues: CASSLSQGPNEKLFF. The CDR3 region has the DNA TGTGCCAGCAGTTTATCACAGGGGCCCAATGAAAAACTGTTTTTT.